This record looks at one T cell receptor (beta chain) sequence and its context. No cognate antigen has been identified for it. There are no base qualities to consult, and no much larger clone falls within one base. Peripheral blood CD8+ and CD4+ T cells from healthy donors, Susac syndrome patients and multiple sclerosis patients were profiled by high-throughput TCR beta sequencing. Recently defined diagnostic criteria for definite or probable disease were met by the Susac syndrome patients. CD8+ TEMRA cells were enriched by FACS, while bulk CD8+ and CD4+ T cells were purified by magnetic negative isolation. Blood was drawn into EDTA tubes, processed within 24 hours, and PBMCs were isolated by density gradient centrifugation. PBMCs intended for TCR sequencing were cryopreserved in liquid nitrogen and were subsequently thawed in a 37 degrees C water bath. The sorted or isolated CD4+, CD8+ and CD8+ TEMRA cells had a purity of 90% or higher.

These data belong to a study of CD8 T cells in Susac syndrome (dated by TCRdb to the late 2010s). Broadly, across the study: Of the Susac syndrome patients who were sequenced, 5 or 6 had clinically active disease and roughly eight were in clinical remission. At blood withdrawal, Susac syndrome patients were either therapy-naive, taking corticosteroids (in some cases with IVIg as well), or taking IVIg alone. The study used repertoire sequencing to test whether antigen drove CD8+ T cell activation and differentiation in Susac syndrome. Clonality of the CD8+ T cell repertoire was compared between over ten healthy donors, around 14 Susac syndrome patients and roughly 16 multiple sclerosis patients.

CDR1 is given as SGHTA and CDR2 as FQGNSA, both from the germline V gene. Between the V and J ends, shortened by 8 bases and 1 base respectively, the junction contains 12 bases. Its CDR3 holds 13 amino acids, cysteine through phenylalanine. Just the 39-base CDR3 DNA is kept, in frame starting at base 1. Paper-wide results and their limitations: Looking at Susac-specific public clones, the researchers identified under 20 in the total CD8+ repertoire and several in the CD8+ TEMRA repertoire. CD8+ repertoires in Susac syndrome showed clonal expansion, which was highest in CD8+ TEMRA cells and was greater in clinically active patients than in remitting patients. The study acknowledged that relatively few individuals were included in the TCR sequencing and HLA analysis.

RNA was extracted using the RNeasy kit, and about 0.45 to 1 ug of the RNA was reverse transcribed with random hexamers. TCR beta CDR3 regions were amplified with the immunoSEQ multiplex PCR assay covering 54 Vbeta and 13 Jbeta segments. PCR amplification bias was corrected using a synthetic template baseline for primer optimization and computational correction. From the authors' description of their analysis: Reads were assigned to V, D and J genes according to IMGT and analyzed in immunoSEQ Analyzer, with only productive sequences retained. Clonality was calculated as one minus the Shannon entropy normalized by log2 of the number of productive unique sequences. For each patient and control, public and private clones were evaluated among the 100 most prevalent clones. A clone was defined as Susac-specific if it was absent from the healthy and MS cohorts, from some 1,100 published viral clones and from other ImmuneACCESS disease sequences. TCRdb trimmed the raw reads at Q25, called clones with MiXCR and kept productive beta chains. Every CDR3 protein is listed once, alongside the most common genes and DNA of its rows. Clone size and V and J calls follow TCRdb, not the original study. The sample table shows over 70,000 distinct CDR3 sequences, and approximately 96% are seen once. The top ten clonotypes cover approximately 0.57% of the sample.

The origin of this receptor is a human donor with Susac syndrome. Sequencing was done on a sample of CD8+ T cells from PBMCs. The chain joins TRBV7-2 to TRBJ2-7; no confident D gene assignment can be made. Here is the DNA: TGTGCCAGCGAGACTTCCCCATCCTACGAGCAGTACTTC. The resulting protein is CASETSPSYEQYF.